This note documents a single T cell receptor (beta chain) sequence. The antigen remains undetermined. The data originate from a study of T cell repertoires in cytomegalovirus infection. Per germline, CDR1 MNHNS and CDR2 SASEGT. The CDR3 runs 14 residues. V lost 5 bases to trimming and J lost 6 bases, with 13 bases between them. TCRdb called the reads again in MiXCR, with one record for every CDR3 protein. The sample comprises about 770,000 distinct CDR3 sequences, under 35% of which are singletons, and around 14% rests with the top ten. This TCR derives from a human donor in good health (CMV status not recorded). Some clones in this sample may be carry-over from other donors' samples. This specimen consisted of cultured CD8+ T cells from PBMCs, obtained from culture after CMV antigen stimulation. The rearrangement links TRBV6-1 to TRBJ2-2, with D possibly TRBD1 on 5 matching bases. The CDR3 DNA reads TGTGCCAGCAGTTACGCAAGGGGTTCCGGGGAGCTGTTTTTT. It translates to CASSYARGSGELFF.